This record covers a single T cell receptor (beta chain). The data originate from a study of pediatric ulcerative colitis. The repertoire was sequenced with immunoSEQ multiplex PCR; TCRdb's copy has only in-frame clones and lacks some. This sample yields some 9,100 clones, of which approximately 88% are seen a single time; approximately 6.8% belongs to the top ten. Trimming left V 0 bases short and J 0 bases short, with 21 bases between. CDR3 length: 19 residues. Sequenced sample: blood. The V call is TRBV6-7, the J call TRBJ2-7; D may correspond to TRBD1 or TRBD2 (5 bases each). TRBV6-7 is noted as an ORF with a role that remains uncertain. This clonotype originated in a girl aged 10 to 17 with moderate ulcerative colitis. The chain's CDR3 is CASSYSGEPDIWSSYEQYF. CDR3 bases: TGTGCCAGCAGTTACTCGGGGGAACCCGACATTTGGAGCTCCTACGAGCAGTACTTC.